Below, one TCR beta chain is given with its context. The sample holds one count of this clonotype. Its antigen is not yet known. The record has no base qualities; no much larger clone is one base away. A lone read is weak support. The entry originates in a study of immune aging and cytomegalovirus after organ transplant (dated by TCRdb to 2020 to 2023). Background on the whole study: All transplant recipients received three-drug immunosuppression with prednisone, tacrolimus, and mycophenolate. The investigation overall reported the following: Aged-phenotype cells increased post-transplant regardless of clone size, earlier in large clones (days 200-264) than small clones, following viremia. CD57 was not measured in the sequencing data, so a conservative gene-based aging definition was used instead. Large clones contained a bigger proportion of TEMRA cells, and over time the seven largest clones (around 1,900 cells) picked up aged and TEMRA cells and lost TCM cells.

The library was obtained by single-cell sequencing. These reads were obtained on an Illumina NovaSeq 6000. For cell capture and library preparation, the team used the BD Rhapsody Targeted mRNA and AbSeq Reagent Kit in a microwell format. The libraries included TCR, sample tags, AbSeq, and targeted mRNA drawn from the Human T-Cell Expression Panel together with custom TOX and TOX2 primers. Libraries were sequenced on an Illumina NovaSeq. The study's own analysis went as follows. The analysis covered 10,000 to 13,000 cells in total, of which about 7,100 were CD8 T cells and approximately 4,500 were CD8 T cells with an identifiable TCR CDR3. The BD Rhapsody Targeted Analysis Pipeline, including V(D)J processing, was run on the Seven Bridges Genomics platform to process the raw data. Quality control, Sample Tag demultiplexing with Lex-BDSMK, clone identification with VDJ Explorer, and Seurat clustering were performed in SeqGeq 1.6.0. A clone was considered non-expanded if it made up <1% of CD8 T cells, and considered a clonal expansion if it made up >2.5% of the sample. TCRdb itself trimmed the public reads at Q25 with fastp, ran MiXCR and retained productive beta chains. Each record represents a unique CDR3 protein, reported with the most common genes and DNA among its rows. The V and J calls shown here were made by TCRdb, not taken from the authors' results. Across this sample there are tens of thousands of distinct CDR3 sequences, with approximately 34% seen only once. Less than 30% of the sample comes from the top ten.

The intended sense of this specimen's time point label: five sample-tagged time points from pre-transplant (day -1) to day 368 post-transplant, pooled. Thawed PBMC were stimulated for 12 hours with a CMV IE-1 overlapping peptide library without transport inhibitors. After being thawed and rested overnight, the cells were stimulated in R10 medium along with CD28/CD49d costimulation. The IE-1 peptide library was made up of 15-amino-acid peptides with 11-amino-acid overlaps. Samples from each time point were barcoded using BD Single-Cell Multiplexing Kit Sample Tags, then pooled and stained with oligo-conjugated anti-CD45RA and sorting antibodies. A BD FACSAria III was used to sort CMV-responsive CD8+CD137+ and CD4+CD154+ T cells at 4-way purity. Blood samples were drawn into EDTA vacutainers and processed by Ficoll gradient within 1-24 hours. The CDR1 and CDR2 encoded by the germline V gene (reference sequence) are SEHNR and FQNEAQ. Including the terminal cysteine and phenylalanine, the CDR3 comprises 14 residues. This entry keeps only the CDR3 DNA: 42 bases, framed from base 1. A distance of 15 bases separates the germline ends of V and J, which lose 2 bases and 8 bases respectively.

The chain is assembled from TRBV7-9 and TRBJ1-2; too little of a D gene remains to name it. This TCR was recovered from a female donor who had a heart transplant and CMV viremia. Here the sequenced sample was CMV peptide-activated CD4+ and CD8+ T cells sorted from blood, taken at five time points, pooled. The cell subset or site label of this sample denotes: sorted CD8+CD137+ and CD4+CD154+ T cells after 11 to 12 h CMV IE-1 peptide stimulation. The bases read TGTGCCAGCAGCTTAATAGCCCCCCGGAGCGGCTACACCTTC. Its translation reads: CASSLIAPRSGYTF.